The subject of this entry is one TCR beta chain. Its antigen is not yet known. No quality values exist for individual bases; no much larger clone is one base distant. The library came from RT-PCR. Sequencing was carried out with an Illumina HiSeq 2500. TCRdb trimmed the raw reads at Q25, called clones with MiXCR and kept productive beta chains. Here each entry gathers all rows of one CDR3 protein and keeps the most common genes and DNA. Present in this sample are around 600,000 distinct CDR3 sequences, about 11% of which were seen just once. The leading ten clones occupy approximately 10% of the sample. This sample was included in a study of response to subunit inactivated influenza vaccine (dated by TCRdb to between 2017 and 2018). Concerning the study at large: Deep quantitative profiling of the T cell receptor repertoire was used in the study to follow responses to a trivalent subunit inactivated influenza vaccine. Overall results and qualifications from the work: It was suggested by the authors that each seasonal influenza vaccination may recruit only a limited number of new T cells.

The CDR3, cysteine through phenylalanine, is 16 amino acids long. Just the 48-base CDR3 DNA is kept, in frame starting at base 1. CDR1 and CDR2 were assigned from the germline V gene (reference sequence) as DFQATT and SNEGSKA. Deletion took 0 bases off V and 0 bases off J, with a span of 11 bases between the germline ends. These data are also associated with another study on T cells expressing NK-cell markers. Reported in the second study: TCR beta cDNA libraries were made by 5'RACE template switching that added a universal primer site and unique molecular identifiers. TCR beta-chain repertoires were profiled in sorted CD3+CD56+NKG2C+, CD3+CD56+NKG2C- and CD3+CD56-NKG2C+ T-cell subsets from fewer than 10 donors. Among the eight sequenced donors, seven were HCMV-seropositive and one was HCMV-seronegative. In several experiments an anti-gammadeltaTCR antibody was added to restrict sorting to alphabetaTCR-expressing T cells. For 6 or 7 donors, the dominant CD3+CD56+NKG2C+ clonotypes were among the top 10 CD8+ clonotypes and accounted for roughly 1.0-8% of CD8+ T cells. Those dominant clonotypes were again the most abundant among CD3+CD56-NKG2C+ cells in a few donors, at about 25-60.1%. It remained unclear whether the expanded NKG2C-expressing T cell clones were specific for HCMV antigens. The study sequenced eight donors, all healthy volunteers chosen at random: three men and five women. A commercial ELISA kit detecting HCMV-specific IgG in serum was used to determine HCMV serostatus. Ficoll density gradient centrifugation was used to isolate peripheral blood mononuclear cells from blood. For roughly 6 donors, bulk peripheral blood T-cell repertoires were also sequenced from unsorted PBMC. cDNA synthesis was primed from the TCR beta constant segment and was followed by two successive PCR amplification steps. The libraries were sequenced on Illumina HiSeq 2000/2500, MiSeq or NextSeq, producing 2 x 150 bp reads. MIGEC was used to demultiplex reads and group the reads by UMI, and MiTCR was used to assemble and quantify clonotypes. To exclude erroneous sequences, any TCR cDNA sequence not supported by at least two reads was discarded. The tcR package was used for downstream repertoire analysis, and clonotypes were matched across fractions by CDR3 nucleotide sequence plus V segment. VDJmatch was used to annotate antigen specificity against VDJdb, with one amino acid substitution allowed in CDR3.

This sample comprised PBMCs from blood, obtained on the day of vaccination. The receptor was isolated from a middle-aged man who received an inactivated influenza vaccine. Donor details come from another sample of the same person, matched by shared clones. This sequence uses TRBV20-1 and TRBJ2-2; the D gene assignment is ambiguous. Here the CDR3 is given as CSARDQNTANTGELFF. The DNA sequence follows: TGCAGTGCTAGAGATCAGAACACCGCGAACACCGGGGAGCTGTTTTTT.